This T cell receptor (beta chain) was sequenced during a study of monozygotic twins with inflammatory bowel disease. Points from the study as a whole: Varied immunosuppressive treatments among patients may have increased repertoire variability.

The CDR3 has 12 residues. Comments on this clonotype: Its antigen is unidentified.

Making cDNA involved eight separate reactions per sample. The UMIs carried a 6-nucleotide sample barcode, and they were added by template switching. TCRalpha and TCRbeta cDNA underwent two nested PCRs of roughly 16 and 10 cycles. TCRdb re-called the 5' RACE reads, yielding one record per CDR3 amino acid sequence without DNA. The sample shows roughly 320,000 distinct CDR3 sequences, and approximately 5.9% sits with its ten largest clones. Sequenced sample: blood. V gene TRBV12-3 or TRBV12-4 combines with J gene TRBJ1-2; the TCRdb call, TRBD1, lacks DNA for checking. This clonotype originated in a human donor with ulcerative colitis or Crohn's disease, or a healthy co-twin of an affected twin (not recorded which). The CDR3 loop is CASRLNRGGYTF.